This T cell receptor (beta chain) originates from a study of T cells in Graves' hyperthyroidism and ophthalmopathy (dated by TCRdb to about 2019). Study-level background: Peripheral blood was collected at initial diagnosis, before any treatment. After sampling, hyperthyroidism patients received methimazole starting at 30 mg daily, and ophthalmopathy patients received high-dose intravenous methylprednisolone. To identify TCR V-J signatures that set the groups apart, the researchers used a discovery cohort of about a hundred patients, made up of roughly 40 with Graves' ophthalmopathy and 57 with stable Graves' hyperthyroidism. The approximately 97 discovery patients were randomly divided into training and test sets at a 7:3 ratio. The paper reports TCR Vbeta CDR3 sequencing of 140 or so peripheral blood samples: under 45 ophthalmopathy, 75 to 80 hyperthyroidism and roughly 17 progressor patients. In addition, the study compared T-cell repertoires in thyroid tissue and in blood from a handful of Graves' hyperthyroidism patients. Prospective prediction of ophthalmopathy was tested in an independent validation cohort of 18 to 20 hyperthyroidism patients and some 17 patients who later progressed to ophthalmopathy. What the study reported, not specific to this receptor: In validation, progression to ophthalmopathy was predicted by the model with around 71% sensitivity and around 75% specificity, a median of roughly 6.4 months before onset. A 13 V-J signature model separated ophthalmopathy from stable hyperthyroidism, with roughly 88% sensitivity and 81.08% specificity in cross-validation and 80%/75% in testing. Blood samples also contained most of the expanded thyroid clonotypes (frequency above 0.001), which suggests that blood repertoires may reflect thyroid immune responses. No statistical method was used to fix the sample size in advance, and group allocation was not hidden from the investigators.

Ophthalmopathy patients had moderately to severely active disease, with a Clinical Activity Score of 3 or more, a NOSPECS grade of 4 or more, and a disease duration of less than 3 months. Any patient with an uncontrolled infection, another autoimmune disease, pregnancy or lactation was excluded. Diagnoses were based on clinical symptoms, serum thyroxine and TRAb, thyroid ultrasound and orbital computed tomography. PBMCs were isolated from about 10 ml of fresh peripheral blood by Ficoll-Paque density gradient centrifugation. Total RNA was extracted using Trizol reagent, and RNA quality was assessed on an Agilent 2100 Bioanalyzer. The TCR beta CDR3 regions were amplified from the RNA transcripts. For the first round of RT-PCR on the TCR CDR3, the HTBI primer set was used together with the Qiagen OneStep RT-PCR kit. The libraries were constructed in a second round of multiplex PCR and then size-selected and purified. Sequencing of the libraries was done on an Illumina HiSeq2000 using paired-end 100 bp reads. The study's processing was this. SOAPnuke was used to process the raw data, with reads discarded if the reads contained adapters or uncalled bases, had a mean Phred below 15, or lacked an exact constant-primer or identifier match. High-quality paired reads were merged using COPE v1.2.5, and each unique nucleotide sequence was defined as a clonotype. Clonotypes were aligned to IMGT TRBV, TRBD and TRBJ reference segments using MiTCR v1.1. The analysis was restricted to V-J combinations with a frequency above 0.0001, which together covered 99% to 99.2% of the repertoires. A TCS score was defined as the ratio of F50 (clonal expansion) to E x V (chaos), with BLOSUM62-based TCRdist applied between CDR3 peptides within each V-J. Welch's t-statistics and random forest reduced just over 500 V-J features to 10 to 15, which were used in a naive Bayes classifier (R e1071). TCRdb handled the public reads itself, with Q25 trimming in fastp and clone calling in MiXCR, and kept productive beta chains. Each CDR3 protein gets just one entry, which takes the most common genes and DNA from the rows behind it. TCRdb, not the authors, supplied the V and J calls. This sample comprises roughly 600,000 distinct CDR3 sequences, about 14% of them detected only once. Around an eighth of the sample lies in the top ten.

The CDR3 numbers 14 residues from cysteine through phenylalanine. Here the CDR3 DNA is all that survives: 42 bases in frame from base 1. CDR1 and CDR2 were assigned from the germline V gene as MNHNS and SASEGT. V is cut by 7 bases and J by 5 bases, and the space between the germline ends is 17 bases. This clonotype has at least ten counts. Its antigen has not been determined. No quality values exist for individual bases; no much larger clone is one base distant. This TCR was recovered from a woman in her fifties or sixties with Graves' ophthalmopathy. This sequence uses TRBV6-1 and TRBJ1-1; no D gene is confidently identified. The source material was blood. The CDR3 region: CASTTRGVGTEAFF. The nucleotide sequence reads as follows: TGTGCCAGCACCACTCGTGGGGTGGGGACTGAAGCTTTCTTT.